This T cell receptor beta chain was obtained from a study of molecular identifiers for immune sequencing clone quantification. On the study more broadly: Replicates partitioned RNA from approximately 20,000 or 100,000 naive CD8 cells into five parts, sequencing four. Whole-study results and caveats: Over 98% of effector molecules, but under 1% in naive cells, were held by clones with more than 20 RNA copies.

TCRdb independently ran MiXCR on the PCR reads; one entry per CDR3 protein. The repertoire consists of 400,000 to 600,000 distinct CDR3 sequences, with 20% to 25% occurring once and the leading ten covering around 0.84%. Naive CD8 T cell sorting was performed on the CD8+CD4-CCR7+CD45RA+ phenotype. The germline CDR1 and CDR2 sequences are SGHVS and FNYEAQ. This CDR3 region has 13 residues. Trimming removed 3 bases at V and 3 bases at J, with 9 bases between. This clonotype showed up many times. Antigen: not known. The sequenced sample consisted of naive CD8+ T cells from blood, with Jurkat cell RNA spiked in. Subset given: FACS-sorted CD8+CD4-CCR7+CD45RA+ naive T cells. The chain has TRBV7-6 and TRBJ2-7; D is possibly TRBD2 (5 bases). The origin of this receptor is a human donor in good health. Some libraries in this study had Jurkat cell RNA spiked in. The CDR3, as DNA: TGTGCCAGCAGCTTGGGCGAGGGCTACGAGCAGTACTTC. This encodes CASSLGEGYEQYF.